This TCR beta chain was sequenced in a study of CD8 T cells in Susac syndrome. Random hexamers primed reverse transcription of about 0.5 to 1 ug RNA. A single record per CDR3 protein comes from TCRdb applying MiXCR to the immunoSEQ multiplex PCR reads. This sample has 200,000 to 250,000 distinct CDR3 sequences, with around 90% found just once. The authors carried out high-throughput sequencing of TCR beta. They applied it to CD8+ and CD4+ T cells obtained from blood. Negative isolation yielded CD4+ and CD8+ T cells, and FACS enriched TEMRA cells. Per the germline V gene, CDR1 is KGHSH and CDR2 is LQKENI. The V segment lost 2 bases and the J segment 8 bases; nucleotides outside the gene matches: 4. CDR3 length: 13 residues.

This TCR was sampled from a human donor with multiple sclerosis. The V and J genes are TRBV18 and TRBJ1-2; 8 bases are shared with TRBD1. Input material: CD8+ T cells from PBMCs. The CDR3, as DNA: TGTGCCAGCTCACCATCGACAGGGGAGGGCTACACCTTC. Amino acids: CASSPSTGEGYTF.